These 20 T cell receptor beta chains originate from one sample sequenced in a study of OX40 agonist ivuxolimab in advanced cancers. Sequencing was performed with immunoSEQ multiplex PCR; in TCRdb, only in-frame clones are kept and a portion is missing. The table lists about 73,000 clones, roughly four fifths of them singletons. The sequences come from CD4+ or CD8+ T cells sorted from blood, collected in a trial of the OX40 agonist ivuxolimab. Receptors were obtained from an adult with an advanced solid tumor such as melanoma, head and neck, liver or kidney cancer.

CDR3 amino acids: CASSFTGLAFF. The DNA of the CDR3 is TGTGCCAGCAGTTTCACAGGGTTAGCTTTCTTT. The chain uses TRBV6-5 and TRBJ1-1; D may be TRBD1 (6 bases). V was trimmed by 4 bases and J by 10 bases, leaving 10 bases between them. In germline, CDR1 is MNHEY, CDR2 SVGAGI. This CDR3 has 11 amino acids.

This clone occurred a few times. The chain uses TRBV5-1 and TRBJ1-1; no definite D call. Germline loops: CDR1 SGHRS, CDR2 YFSETQ. The ends were cut back, 0 bases at V and 0 bases at J, with 9 bases in the middle. This CDR3 has 15 residues. Written as DNA, the CDR3 is TGCGCCAGCAGCTTGGGGGATCCTCTGAACACTGAAGCTTTCTTT. Protein product: CASSLGDPLNTEAFF.

In its sample, this clone was seen once. V usage is TRBV10-3 and J usage is TRBJ2-5; D may correspond to TRBD1 or TRBD2 (5 bases each). Germline V CDR1 and CDR2: ENHRY, SYGVKD. V gave up 2 bases and J gave up 4 bases, with 5 bases separating them. This CDR3 is 12 amino acids long. This chain's CDR3 is CAISEGGETQYF. For the CDR3, the DNA is TGTGCCATCAGTGAGGGGGGAGAGACCCAGTACTTC.

The V and J genes are TRBV12-5 and TRBJ2-3; D remains unclear. The V gene lost 6 bases and the J gene lost 5 bases, with 15 bases spanning the gap. The CDR3 is 14 residues long. Germline CDR1 LGHNT, CDR2 FRNRAP. CDR3 sequence: CASGQRQTGDTQYF. CDR3 bases: TGTGCTAGTGGCCAACGTCAAACCGGAGATACGCAGTATTTT.

This chain connects TRBV7-9 to TRBJ2-7; D perhaps matches TRBD1 (6 bases). With 5 bases removed from V and 6 bases from J, the gap between germline ends came to 20 bases. The CDR3 sequence is 15 residues long. Germline V lookup: CDR1 SEHNR, CDR2 FQNEAQ (reference sequence). CDR3 region: CASSQMGQPGLEQYF. The CDR3 region has the DNA TGTGCCAGCAGCCAGATGGGACAACCGGGCCTCGAGCAGTACTTC.

The chain employs TRBV7-2 and TRBJ2-7, with 10 nucleotides matching TRBD2. Trimming took 3 bases from V and 3 from J; bases not matched to a gene: 5. Germline CDR1 SGHTA, CDR2 FQGNSA. CDR3 length equals 15 residues. CDR3 protein: CASSFSLAGGYEQYF. The CDR3 region has the DNA TGTGCCAGCAGCTTCTCTTTAGCGGGGGGCTACGAGCAGTACTTC.

V gene TRBV7-3 combines with J gene TRBJ2-6, with D perhaps TRBD1 or TRBD2 (5 bases each). Germline CDR1 SGHTA, CDR2 FQGTGA. V lost 4 bases to trimming and J lost 2 bases, with 9 bases between them. The CDR3 consists of 15 residues. This CDR3 reads CASSSQGPGANVLTF. The CDR3 DNA reads as TGTGCCAGCAGCTCTCAGGGACCTGGGGCCAACGTCCTGACTTTC.

The chain combines TRBV4-3 with TRBJ1-6; no firm D call. Trimming removed 0 bases at V and 0 bases at J, with 12 bases between. The CDR3 is 18 residues long. Germline CDR1 reads LGHNA; CDR2 reads YSLEER. The CDR3 spells CASSQETGSDSYNSPLHF. The DNA of the CDR3 is TGCGCCAGCAGCCAAGAAACTGGGTCCGACTCCTATAATTCACCCCTCCACTTT.

The rearrangement links TRBV21-1 to TRBJ1-5; the DNA was not used to check the table's D call, TRBD1. TRBV21-1 constitutes a pseudogene. This CDR3 comprises 17 residues. CDR3 sequence: CASSKLFNRHGNQPQHF. The CDR3 DNA follows: TGTGCCAGCAGCAAATTATTTAACAGACATGGCAATCAGCCCCAGCATTTT.

For the CDR3, the DNA is TGCGCCAGCAGCTTCGGGACGAAGGGTACGCAGTATTTT. It translates to CASSFGTKGTQYF. This rearrangement joins TRBV5-1 to TRBJ2-3; either TRBD1 or TRBD2 may fit D (5 bases each). Germline V gene sequence: CDR1 SGHRS, CDR2 YFSETQ. This CDR3 is 13 amino acids long. Trimming pared 2 bases from V and 8 bases from J, leaving 12 bases between.

CDR3 nucleotides: TGTGCCAGTAGCCCCACAGGGGCCTCCTACGAGCAGTACTTC. This sequence encodes CASSPTGASYEQYF. The V gene is TRBV19, the J gene TRBJ2-7; 7 bases map to TRBD1. Trimming at V came to 6 bases and at J to 0 bases, leaving 5 bases not matched to a gene. The CDR3 loop spans 14 amino acids. Germline-derived CDR1 and CDR2 are LNHDA and SQIVND (reference sequence).

This clone was found once. V gene TRBV19 combines with J gene TRBJ1-5; 8 nucleotides line up with TRBD1. CDR3 length equals 19 residues. The ends lost 4 bases at V and 0 bases at J; junction bases unmatched: 14. Germline V gene lookup returns CDR1 LNHDA and CDR2 SQIVND (reference sequence). CDR3 sequence (DNA): TGTGCCAGTAGTAGGACAGGGCTTGGCCCAAAGTATAGCAATCAGCCCCAGCATTTT. The encoded protein is CASSRTGLGPKYSNQPQHF.

The rearrangement uses TRBV27 and TRBJ2-3; 8 bases agree with TRBD1. Trimming cost V 8 bases and J 8 bases; bases outside gene matches: 24. The germline gives CDR1 MNHEY, CDR2 SMNVEV (reference sequence). CDR3 length: 18 residues. The CDR3 spells CASRRTGFMVVVGGTQYF. The CDR3 DNA is TGTGCCAGCCGACGGACAGGGTTTATGGTTGTGGTGGGGGGTACGCAGTATTTT.

J is TRBJ1-5 and V is TRBV6-5; tentatively, D is TRBD1 (6 bases). Trimming shortened V by 2 bases and J by 7 bases, and 12 bases separated the two germline ends. The CDR3 consists of 14 residues. CDR1 is MNHEY and CDR2 is SVGAGI in the germline V gene. The CDR3 loop reads CASSYDRNYQPQHF. For the CDR3, the DNA is TGTGCCAGCAGTTACGACAGGAACTACCAGCCCCAGCATTTT.

The rearrangement uses TRBV18 and TRBJ1-1; 7 bases are shared with TRBD1. The germline CDR1 and CDR2 sequences are KGHSH and LQKENI. This CDR3 is built from 15 residues. V shed 2 bases and J 3 bases; nucleotides not matched to a gene: 6. CDR3 DNA sequence: TGTGCCAGCTCACCATATACAGGGGAAGACACTGAAGCTTTCTTT. This sequence encodes CASSPYTGEDTEAFF.

This clone was observed a handful of times. The chain is built from TRBV5-4 and TRBJ1-1, with a tentative D call TRBD1 (6 bases). The germline gives CDR1 SGHNT, CDR2 YYREEE (reference sequence). V was shortened by 0 bases and J by 6 bases, with 12 bases between the two germline ends. This CDR3 is 14 amino acids long. For the CDR3, the DNA is TGTGCCAGCAGCTTGGCGGGCAGGGGCCCTGAAGCTTTCTTT. This translates into CASSLAGRGPEAFF.

The chain has TRBV19 and TRBJ1-4; D might be TRBD1 (5 bases). The CDR3 runs 14 residues. CDR1 is LNHDA, CDR2 SQIVND, per germline (reference sequence). V was shortened by 5 bases and J by 6 bases, with 13 bases between the two germline ends. In DNA form, the CDR3 reads TGTGCCAGTAGTGCCCAGGGCGGGGATGAAAAACTGTTTTTT. It is translated as CASSAQGGDEKLFF. The full variable domain, its missing parts supplied by reference TRBV19 and TRBJ1-4, is DGGITQSPKYLFRKEGQNVTLSCEQNLNHDAMYWYRQDPGQGLRLIYYSQIVNDFQKGDIAEGYSVSREKKESFPLTVTSAQKNPTAFYLCASSAQGGDEKLFFGSGTQLSVL.

This clone was observed a few times. Here the CDR3 DNA reads TGTGCCACCAGCAGAGAGAGGGCGGTGGACAGGGACTACGAGCAGTACTTC. Its translation: CATSRERAVDRDYEQYF. The rearrangement uses TRBV15 and TRBJ2-7, with 8 bases that match TRBD1. Trimming cost V 0 bases and J 3 bases; bases outside gene matches: 10. The CDR3 is made up of 17 amino acids. Per the germline V gene, CDR1 is LNHNV and CDR2 is YYDKDF (reference sequence).

The chain has TRBV18 and TRBJ1-1; TRBD1 might be the D (6 bases). This CDR3 comprises 15 residues. Looked up from germline, CDR1 is KGHSH and CDR2 is LQKENI. Trimming removed 2 bases from V and 4 bases from J, with 14 bases in between. DNA of the CDR3: TGTGCCAGCTCACCATTAGCAGGGGCAGGCACTGAAGCTTTCTTT. Its translation: CASSPLAGAGTEAFF.

In this sample, this clone turned up many times. The chain links TRBV30 to TRBJ1-4; TRBD1 matches 7 bases. The germline gives CDR1 GTSNPN, CDR2 SVGIG (reference sequence). The CDR3 spans 12 residues. V lost 3 bases and J lost 10; bases outside the gene matches: 5. CDR3 DNA: TGTGCCTGGAGGGCCGGGACAGCAAAACTGTTTTTT. This sequence encodes CAWRAGTAKLFF.